The 15 T cell receptor beta chains below were found in one sample sequenced in a study of T cell responses to AZD1222 COVID-19 vaccine (dated by TCRdb to 2020 to 2022). The meaning of the sample's time point label: baseline before first vaccination. The library relied on the immunoSEQ multiplex PCR assay. TCRdb provides this immuneACCESS table in a form limited to in-frame rearrangements. Some clones are lacking; in checked studies, under half of them reflect an unresolved V gene, and why the rest are absent is not known. The sample contains about 160,000 clones, 80% to 95% of them found a single time. Clones ranked in the top ten supply approximately 4.8% of the sample. The sequenced sample was peripheral blood, obtained on day 0 of AZD1222 vaccination. These receptor sequences come from an adult in good health.

The chain combines TRBV27 with TRBJ2-7, with 12 bases aligning to TRBD2. CDR3 length equals 15 residues. CDR1 is MNHEY and CDR2 is SMNVEV in the germline V gene (reference sequence). Trimming cost V 3 bases and J 1 base; bases outside gene matches: 1. CDR3 nucleotides: TGTGCCAGCAGTTTCGGGACTAGCGGGTCCTACGAGCAGTACTTC. It yields the protein CASSFGTSGSYEQYF.

Turning to this clone: At one of its ends the junction is not consistent with the germline gene, which may arise from a read error. The chain has TRBV3-1 (or the pseudogene TRBV3-2) and TRBJ2-7, with D possibly matching TRBD2 (5 bases). This CDR3 is built from 11 residues. The germline gives CDR1 LGHDT, CDR2 YNNKEL (reference sequence). The CDR3 here is CASSRGEDTSF. The CDR3 DNA follows: TGTGCCAGCAGCCGCGGTGAAGACACTAGCTTC.

The chain joins TRBV4-2 to TRBJ2-3; 9 positions match TRBD2. Germline CDR1 LGHNA, CDR2 YNFKEQ. This CDR3 region has 16 residues. J lost 3 bases, V lost 0 bases, and 4 bases had no gene match. This CDR3 is CASSQEVRGGTDTQYF. CDR3 DNA sequence: TGTGCCAGCAGCCAAGAGGTGCGGGGGGGTACAGATACGCAGTATTTT.

This clone is a singleton in its sample. The V call is TRBV28, the J call TRBJ1-5; unclear D gene. Trimming took 8 bases from V and 3 from J, leaving 8 bases between them. This CDR3 contains 12 residues. Germline V gene data show CDR1 as MDHEN and CDR2 as SYDVKM. CDR3: CASEPTNQPQHF. The CDR3 DNA sequence: TGTGCCAGCGAGCCGACCAATCAGCCCCAGCATTTT.

The V and J genes are TRBV5-1 and TRBJ2-2; the match to TRBD1 covers 9 bases. Trimming at V came to 4 bases and at J to 3 bases, leaving 4 bases not matched to a gene. The CDR3 totals 15 residues. The V gene's germline CDR1 is SGHRS and CDR2 YFSETQ. CDR3 sequence (DNA): TGCGCCAGCAGCCCTACAGGGGGCGACACCGGGGAGCTGTTTTTT. Protein: CASSPTGGDTGELFF. The full variable domain, completed using reference TRBV5-1 and TRBJ2-2, is KAGVTQTPRYLIKTRGQQVTLSCSPISGHRSVSWYQQTPGQGLQFLFEYFSETQRNKGNFPGRFSGRQFSNSRSEMNVSTLELGDSALYLCASSPTGGDTGELFFGEGSRLTVL.

This clone showed up just a few times. The chain links TRBV28 to TRBJ1-2, with TRBD1 matching over 8 bases. CDR3 length: 16 residues. The germline V gene encodes CDR1 MDHEN and CDR2 SYDVKM. The V segment lost 5 bases and the J segment 0 bases; nucleotides outside the gene matches: 8. The CDR3 here is CASSPRGRRANYGYTF. CDR3 coding DNA: TGTGCCAGCAGTCCCAGGGGGCGCAGAGCTAACTATGGCTACACCTTC.

The genes are TRBV6-5 and TRBJ1-1; 10 positions agree with TRBD1. Germline lookup yields CDR1 MNHEY and CDR2 SVGAGI. The CDR3 consists of 14 residues. V was pared by 6 bases and J by 5 bases, with 6 bases of the junction left unmatched. The CDR3 DNA sequence: TGTGCCAGCAGGCCTGGACAGGGGGTGACTGAAGCTTTCTTT. The encoded protein is CASRPGQGVTEAFF.

J is TRBJ1-6 and V is TRBV30, with 7 bases that match TRBD1. V lost 4 bases and J lost 6; bases outside the gene matches: 6. This CDR3 comprises 14 residues. Germline V CDR1 and CDR2: GTSNPN, SVGIG (reference sequence). The CDR3 sequence: CAWTLGQPNSPLHF. Written as DNA, the CDR3 is TGTGCCTGGACCTTGGGACAGCCTAATTCACCCCTCCACTTT.

This clone was detected once. This chain uses TRBV5-1 with TRBJ2-3, with TRBD2 matching over 8 bases. The CDR3 is 14 residues long. Germline CDR1 reads SGHRS; CDR2 reads YFSETQ. After removal of 3 bases from V and 4 bases from J, the junction contained 4 bases not matched to a gene. CDR3 in DNA: TGCGCCAGCAGCTCGGGACTAGTATCAGATACGCAGTATTTT. It translates to CASSSGLVSDTQYF.

The DNA of the CDR3 is TGTGCCAGCAGCCCAGGGGGCACTGAAGCTTTCTTT. Protein: CASSPGGTEAFF. This chain connects TRBV7-8 to TRBJ1-1, with TRBD1 matching over 7 bases. The CDR3 is 12 residues long. V lost 5 bases to trimming and J lost 4 bases; unmatched junction nucleotides: 1. Per the germline V gene, CDR1 is SGHVS and CDR2 is FQNEAQ.

The rearrangement uses TRBV6-6 and TRBJ1-5; no firm D call. This CDR3 spans 12 amino acids. V lost 2 bases, J lost 4 bases, and 3 bases lay in between. Germline V gene lookup returns CDR1 MNHNY and CDR2 SVGAGI (reference sequence). The CDR3 loop reads CASSYVNQPQHF. The CDR3, as DNA: TGTGCCAGCAGTTACGTGAATCAGCCCCAGCATTTT.

In nucleotides, the CDR3 is TGTGCCAGCAGCCTTAATAGCGGGGGCGTAGCAGATACGCAGTATTTT. This sequence encodes CASSLNSGGVADTQYF. This chain joins TRBV28 and TRBJ2-3; TRBD2 matches 9 bases. V lost 6 bases, J lost 4 bases, and 11 bases stayed unmatched. CDR1 and CDR2 from the germline V gene are MDHEN and SYDVKM. This CDR3 spans 16 amino acids.

This clone was detected once. V usage is TRBV2 and J usage is TRBJ1-3; a weak D match, TRBD1 (5 bases). The CDR3 extends over 15 amino acids. In germline, CDR1 is SNHLY, CDR2 FYNNEI. Trimming pared 7 bases from V and 0 bases from J, leaving 13 bases between. CDR3: CASTHGTISGNTIYF. The CDR3, as DNA: TGTGCCAGCACCCACGGGACCATCTCTGGAAACACCATATATTTT.

The chain carries TRBV5-8 and TRBJ2-1, with a weak D call TRBD2 (6 bases). The CDR3 sequence is 14 residues long. V was shortened by 1 base and J by 11 bases, with 16 bases between the two germline ends. The germline V gene has CDR1 SGHTS and CDR2 YDEGEE. CDR3 residues: CASSLRSTGAKQFF. CDR3 nucleotide sequence: TGTGCCAGCAGCTTGAGATCTACGGGAGCCAAGCAGTTCTTC.

This clone has only a few counts. The V and J genes are TRBV11-3 and TRBJ2-1, with 8 positions matching TRBD1. Per the germline V gene, CDR1 is SGHNT and CDR2 is YENEEA. The ends lost 0 bases at V and 8 bases at J; junction bases unmatched: 9. CDR3 length equals 16 residues. The CDR3 DNA sequence: TGTGCCAGCAGCTTAGATCTAACAGGGGGTAGCGATGAGCAGTTCTTC. Its translation is CASSLDLTGGSDEQFF.